Listed below are T cell receptor beta chains from one sample, sequenced in a study of shared clonotypes between healthy human individuals. The assay was immunoSEQ multiplex PCR, and TCRdb's table has in-frame clones only and misses some. The data show roughly 2,000,000 clones, with 90% to 95% seen just once and about 1.6% held by the top ten. The sequencing sample was made of naive CD8+ T cells from PBMCs. The origin of the receptors is a young man in good health. Some clones in this sample may be carry-over from other donors' samples. The CDR3 runs from the conserved cysteine through the conserved F or W. D genes are given only for firm matches. Rows may omit the clone size; those that give it use once, few, many or a size class.

>NA|TRBJ1-1|NA|TRBV7-2
TGTGCCAGCAGCTTTCCACATTCGAACACTGAAGCTTTCTTT
CASSFPHSNTEAFF
>TRBD1|TRBJ1-2|NA|TRBV7-9
TGTGCCAGCAGCCTCGGACAGGGCTTAGATGGCTACACCTTC
CASSLGQGLDGYTF
>NA|TRBJ2-7|NA|TRBV11-1
TGTGCCAGCCAGGGGACGCCCAGCTCCTACGAGCAGTACTTC
CASQGTPSSYEQYF
>NA|TRBJ2-7|NA|TRBV7-9
TGTGCCAGCAGCTTATTCGACGTGACACCGAACTACGAGCAGTACTTC
CASSLFDVTPNYEQYF
>NA|TRBJ2-7|NA|TRBV7-6
TGTGCCAGCAGCCCAGCGACTGGAGGATACAGGGTAGAATACGAGCAGTACTTC
CASSPATGGYRVEYEQYF
>NA|TRBJ1-2|NA|TRBV14
TGTGCCAGCAGCCAAGGAAGGGGCTTTAGCTATGGCTACACCTTC
CASSQGRGFSYGYTF
>NA|TRBJ2-1|few|TRBV5-6
TGTGCCAGCAGCTTGGGGGGCTTCGGGTCCTACAATGAGCAGTTCTTC
CASSLGGFGSYNEQFF
>NA|TRBJ2-4|NA|TRBV7-8
TGTGCCAGCAGCCCGCCCGTTTTATCCAAAAACATTCAGTACTTC
CASSPPVLSKNIQYF
>NA|TRBJ1-2|NA|TRBV9
TGTGCCAGCAGCGTCGGGGCGGATAATGGCTACACCTTC
CASSVGADNGYTF
>NA|TRBJ1-1|NA|TRBV27
TGTGCCAGCAGTTTATATAGTGGCAGCTTGGCCACTGAAGCTTTCTTT
CASSLYSGSLATEAFF
>TRBD2|TRBJ2-5|once|TRBV10-3
TGTGCCATCAGTTCGGGACTAGCGGGGACCCAAGAGACCCAGTACTTC
CAISSGLAGTQETQYF
>TRBD2|TRBJ2-1|NA|TRBV9
TGTGCCAGCCAGGCTAGCGGCTTACATAATGAGCAGTTCTTC
CASQASGLHNEQFF
>TRBD1|TRBJ2-7|NA|TRBV5-4
TGTGCCAGCAGCGGGGGACAGGGTTGGGACGAGCAGTACTTC
CASSGGQGWDEQYF
>TRBD2|TRBJ2-3|NA|TRBV9
TGTGCCAGCAGCGTAGCTGCTAGCGGGAGTACAGATACGCAGTATTTT
CASSVAASGSTDTQYF
>TRBD1|TRBJ2-7|NA|TRBV15
TGTGCCACCAGCCAGGACAGGAGGTCCTACGAGCAGTACTTC
CATSQDRRSYEQYF
>TRBD2|TRBJ2-3|NA|TRBV6-4
TGTGCCAGCAGGCCTGGGGAACTAGCGGGACAGCAGGAAGATACGCAGTATTTT
CASRPGELAGQQEDTQYF
>TRBD2|TRBJ2-1|NA|TRBV7-9
TGTGCCAGCACCCTGACTAGCGGGAGCCAAGATGAGCAGTTCTTC
CASTLTSGSQDEQFF
>TRBD1|TRBJ2-7|NA|TRBV19
TGTGCCAGTAGCACCGGGACAGGGGCTTTCTACGAGCAGTACTTC
CASSTGTGAFYEQYF
>NA|TRBJ2-5|once|TRBV29-1
TGCAGCGTTGGGCGGGCCTATGAGACCCAGTACTTC
CSVGRAYETQYF
>TRBD2|TRBJ2-1|NA|TRBV4-3
TGCGCCAGCAGCCTCGCTAGCGGGAGCTCCTACAATGAGCAGTTCTTC
CASSLASGSSYNEQFF
>NA|TRBJ2-6|NA|TRBV13
TGTGCCAGCAGCTCATCCCGGGACATCCTTACTGGGGCCAACGTCCTGACTTTC
CASSSSRDILTGANVLTF
>NA|TRBJ1-1|NA|TRBV9
TGTGCCAGCAGCCCCAGTGTGGCCTGGAACACTGAAGCTTTCTTT
CASSPSVAWNTEAFF
>TRBD1|TRBJ1-3|NA|TRBV2
TGTGCCAGCAGTGTATCGGGACAGGGCGAAAACACCATATATTTT
CASSVSGQGENTIYF
>TRBD1|TRBJ2-7|NA|TRBV7-9
TGTGCCAGCAGCTTAGGGACAGGGATCCGCTACGAGCAGTACTTC
CASSLGTGIRYEQYF
>TRBD1|TRBJ2-5|NA|TRBV10-3
TGTGCCATCAGTGAAAGCACAGGGGGCAAGGAGACCCAGTACTTC
CAISESTGGKETQYF
>TRBD1|TRBJ1-5|once|TRBV15
TGTGCCACCAGCGGACCGACAGGGCCTAATCAGCCCCAGCATTTT
CATSGPTGPNQPQHF
>TRBD1|TRBJ1-1|NA|TRBV10-2
TGCGCCAGCAGCCCTGGACAGGGGAACACTGAAGCTTTCTTT
CASSPGQGNTEAFF
>NA|TRBJ2-1|NA|TRBV4-1
TGCGCCAGCAGCCACGGGACACCTTACTACAATGAGCAGTTCTTC
CASSHGTPYYNEQFF
>NA|TRBJ1-2|NA|TRBV2
TGTGCCAACAGGTCCAAAGCCAGTGACTACACCTTC
CANRSKASDYTF
>NA|TRBJ2-5|NA|TRBV15
TGTGCCACCAGCAGCCGTTCTTCTTTAGCTCTGGGGGAGACCCAGTACTTC
CATSSRSSLALGETQYF
>TRBD2|TRBJ2-7|NA|TRBV2
TGTGCCAGCAGTCCCTTAGGACTAGCGTATTACGAGCAGTACTTC
CASSPLGLAYYEQYF
>TRBD1|TRBJ2-7|NA|TRBV4-3
TGCGCCAGCAGCCAGGGGACAGGGCTTGGGGAGCAGTACTTC
CASSQGTGLGEQYF
>TRBD1|TRBJ2-7|NA|TRBV4-1
TGCGCCAGCAGCCTAAAGGACAGGGGCTCCTACGAGCAGTACTTC
CASSLKDRGSYEQYF
>NA|TRBJ1-2|NA|TRBV28
TGTGCCAGCTTTCCGGGGGTGAATGGCTACACCTTC
CASFPGVNGYTF
>TRBD1|TRBJ1-6|NA|TRBV6-5
TGTGCCAGCAGTTACGATCCAGGGGGCTATAATTCACCCCTCCACTTT
CASSYDPGGYNSPLHF
>TRBD2|TRBJ2-2|once|TRBV28
TGTGCCAGCAGTCAACTAGCGGAGCACACCGGGGAGCTGTTTTTT
CASSQLAEHTGELFF
>NA|TRBJ2-2|once|TRBV5-8
TGTGCCAGCAGCTTGCTTACCGGGGAGCTGTTTTTT
CASSLLTGELFF
>NA|TRBJ1-2|NA|TRBV27
TGTGCCAGCAGTCAGGTGCCTAACTATGGCTACACCTTC
CASSQVPNYGYTF
>NA|TRBJ2-3|NA|TRBV5-1
TGCGCCAGCAGCCACACCTACACAGATACGCAGTATTTT
CASSHTYTDTQYF
>NA|TRBJ2-1|few|TRBV4-1
TGCGCCAGCAGCCAAGATGCGGGATCACCCTACAATGAGCAGTTCTTC
CASSQDAGSPYNEQFF
>NA|TRBJ1-5|few|TRBV18
TGTGCCAGCTCAGAGGACACTAGCAATCAGCCCCAGCATTTT
CASSEDTSNQPQHF
>NA|TRBJ2-1|NA|TRBV27
TGTGCCAGCAGTTTTGTGGGATTCATCTATGAGCAGTTCTTC
CASSFVGFIYEQFF
>NA|TRBJ2-7|NA|TRBV4-3
TGCGCCAGCAGCCAAGAATGGGACTGGCGCTACGAGCAGTACTTC
CASSQEWDWRYEQYF
>NA|TRBJ1-1|NA|TRBV19
TGTGCCAGTAGTGACCCCTCTCCCGGGGGGGCTGAAGCTTTCTTT
CASSDPSPGGAEAFF
>NA|TRBJ1-1|NA|TRBV7-2
TGTGCCAGCAGCCCGCCGGCAGGTGAAGCTTTCTTT
CASSPPAGEAFF
>TRBD1|TRBJ2-7|NA|TRBV28
TGTGCCAGCACCGAGCACCGGGACAGGAATAACTACGAGCAGTACTTC
CASTEHRDRNNYEQYF
>NA|TRBJ2-4|NA|TRBV7-8
TGTGCCAGCAGCTCGAGACAGTCACTAGCCAAAAACATTCAGTACTTC
CASSSRQSLAKNIQYF
>NA|TRBJ1-6|NA|TRBV27
TGTGCCAGCAGTTTATTGTCGGGAACCCTCCACTTT
CASSLLSGTLHF
>NA|TRBJ2-1|NA|TRBV5-6
TGTGCCAGCAGCTTGCCCATGATGAATGAGCAGTTCTTC
CASSLPMMNEQFF
>TRBD1|TRBJ2-7|NA|TRBV28
TGTGCCAGCAGTTCCCGACAGGGGGACAACGAGCAGTACTTC
CASSSRQGDNEQYF
>NA|TRBJ1-2|once|TRBV2
TGTGCCACCCCTCAGGGCCCGCAGGGCTATGGCTACACCTTC
CATPQGPQGYGYTF
>TRBD2|TRBJ2-2|NA|TRBV7-8
TGTGCCAGCAGCCCCACAATAGCGGGTTCGAACACCGGGGAGCTGTTTTTT
CASSPTIAGSNTGELFF
>NA|TRBJ2-7|once|TRBV28
TGTGCCAGCCATAGGACGGCGGACTACGAGCAGTACTTC
CASHRTADYEQYF